The T cell receptor beta chain under discussion was sequenced for a study of blood T cell repertoires in COVID-19 (dated by TCRdb to 2018 to 2021). Background on the whole study: Samples covering the acute and convalescent phases of COVID-19 were provided by collaborators in the United States, Italy and Spain. HLA class I and class II types, where available, came from metadata supplied by the sample provider rather than from assay-based typing. Nearly every sample came with metadata listing a de-identified subject ID, COVID-19 status, age in years and sex. The repertoires were released in a freely available public database meant as a resource for research on the immune response to SARS-CoV-2. The samples were drawn from the first 160 participants of the ongoing ImmuneRACE study and from some 1,300 subjects provided by 6 global collaborators. The prospective study material was composed of cDNA or gDNA derived from T cells, B-cell-depleted T cells, or PBMCs. Subjects who had been exposed to COVID-19, were actively infected with it, or had recovered from it provided the deeply sampled blood TCRbeta repertoires that made up the dataset.

Participants in the prospective study were enrolled through a virtual design, were aged about 18 to 89 years, and lived in 24 United States geographic areas. In the prospective study, cohorts were assigned on the basis of participant-reported clinical history obtained from a screening survey and a study questionnaire. Recovered participants in ImmuneRACE Cohort 3 were defined by two consecutive negative NP/OP PCR tests, clearance by a healthcare professional, or resolution of symptoms. Mobile phlebotomists in the prospective study collected whole blood, serum and a nasopharyngeal or oropharyngeal swab from every participant. Over an approximately two-month period, participants in the prospective study had the option of providing additional blood draws and questionnaires. Before DNA extraction, prospective study blood samples were shipped either frozen or at room temperature. Findings and caveats that apply to the study as a whole: The amount of clinical and demographic metadata varied by source and participant and was provided uncurated.

CDR1 and CDR2 (LGHDT, YNNKEL) derive from the germline V gene (reference sequence). The CDR3 covers 13 residues, taking in both the cysteine and the phenylalanine. CDR3 DNA only is kept here, 39 bases in frame from base 1. A distance of 14 bases separates the germline ends of V and J, which lose 11 bases and 6 bases respectively. TCRbeta CDR3 regions were amplified from genomic DNA using the immunoSEQ Assay, a bias-controlled multiplex PCR. The study's own analysis went as follows. Nucleated cell counts per sample were estimated from amplification of reference gene primers within the assay. Sequence reads were collapsed and filtered to measure the absolute abundance of every unique TCRbeta CDR3 rearrangement. For each sample, productive Simpson clonality was calculated as the square root of Simpson's diversity index across productive rearrangements. TCRdb took this table from immuneACCESS and kept in-frame rearrangements with V and J called. Such tables lack part of the clones; where checked against another copy, unresolved V genes explain under half of the gap, and the rest is unexplained. V, J and clone size derive from that table, while D and trimming were established from the DNA sequence. The sample table shows fewer than 350,000 clones, and roughly 89% are seen once. 1.5% to 2% of the sample is held by the ten biggest clonotypes.

Concerning this clone itself: What this receptor recognizes is not known. No much larger clonotype is one base removed from it; base qualities were not supplied.

This clonotype was obtained from a woman in her thirties or forties who had recovered from COVID-19. This sequence uses TRBV3-1 (or the pseudogene TRBV3-2) and TRBJ1-6; perhaps TRBD1 is the D gene, with 5 bases matching. The sequencing input was PBMCs or T cells enriched from blood (not recorded which). The CDR3 protein: CAVRREINSPLHF. At the DNA level, the sequence is TGTGCCGTACGCAGGGAAATTAATTCACCCCTCCACTTT.